The clone carrying this T cell receptor (beta chain) was seen a handful of times. The data are from a study of shared clonotypes between healthy human individuals. Profiled with immunoSEQ multiplex PCR; TCRdb holds only in-frame clones, not every one. The repertoire consists of around 1,000,000 clones, with roughly 77% occurring once and the leading ten covering roughly 0.82%. The sequence derives from a man younger than 35 in good health. Some clones in this sample may be carry-over from other donors' samples. What was sequenced was memory CD4+ T cells from PBMCs. Stated subset: CD45RA-negative fraction.

The CDR3 here is CASTPSGSYNEQFF. The CDR3 DNA reads TGTGCCAGCACTCCTAGCGGGAGCTACAATGAGCAGTTCTTC. The chain has TRBV6-1 and TRBJ2-1, with 10 bases identical to TRBD2. Germline CDR1 and CDR2: MNHNS and SASEGT. The CDR3 is 14 amino acids. Trimming removed 7 bases from V and 3 bases from J; junction bases left unmatched: 3.